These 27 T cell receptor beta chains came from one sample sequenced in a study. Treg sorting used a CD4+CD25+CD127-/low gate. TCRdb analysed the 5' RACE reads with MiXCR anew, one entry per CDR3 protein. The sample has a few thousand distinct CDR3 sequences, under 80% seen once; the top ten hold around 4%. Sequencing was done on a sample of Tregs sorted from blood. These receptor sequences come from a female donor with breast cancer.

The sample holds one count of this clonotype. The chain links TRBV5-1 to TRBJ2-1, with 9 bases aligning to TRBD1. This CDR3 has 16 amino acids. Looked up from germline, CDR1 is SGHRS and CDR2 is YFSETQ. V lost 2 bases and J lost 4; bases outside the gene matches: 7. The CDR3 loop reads CASSLNPGTGYNEQFF. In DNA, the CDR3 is TGCGCCAGCAGCTTAAACCCCGGGACAGGGTACAATGAGCAGTTCTTC. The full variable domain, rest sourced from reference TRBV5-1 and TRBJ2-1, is KAGVTQTPRYLIKTRGQQVTLSCSPISGHRSVSWYQQTPGQGLQFLFEYFSETQRNKGNFPGRFSGRQFSNSRSEMNVSTLELGDSALYLCASSLNPGTGYNEQFFGPGTRLTVL.

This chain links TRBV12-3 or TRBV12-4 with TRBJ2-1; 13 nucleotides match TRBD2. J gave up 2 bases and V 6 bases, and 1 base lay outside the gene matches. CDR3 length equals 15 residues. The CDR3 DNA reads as TGTGCCAGCAGCGGGACTAGCGGGACCTACAATGAGCAGTTCTTC. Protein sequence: CASSGTSGTYNEQFF.

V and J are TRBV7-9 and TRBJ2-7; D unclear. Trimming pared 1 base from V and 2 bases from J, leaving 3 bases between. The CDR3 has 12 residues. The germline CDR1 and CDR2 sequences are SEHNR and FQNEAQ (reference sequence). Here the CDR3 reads CASSLETYEQYF. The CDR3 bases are TGTGCCAGCAGCTTAGAGACCTACGAGCAGTACTTC. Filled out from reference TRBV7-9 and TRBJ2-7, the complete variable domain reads DTGVSQNPRHKITKRGQNVTFRCDPISEHNRLYWYRQTLGQGPEFLTYFQNEAQLEKSRLLSDRFSAERPKGSFSTLEIQRTEQGDSAMYLCASSLETYEQYFGPGTRLTVT.

Here the CDR3 DNA reads TGCAGCGTTGAGAGACTCCTGGGACAGGGGGCCATAGATACGCAGTATTTT. Its protein product is CSVERLLGQGAIDTQYF. The gene calls are TRBV29-1 and TRBJ2-3; TRBD1 matches 12 bases. Germline V CDR1 and CDR2: SQVTM, ANQGSEA. The CDR3 loop spans 17 amino acids. J gave up 5 bases and V 3 bases, and 12 bases lay outside the gene matches.

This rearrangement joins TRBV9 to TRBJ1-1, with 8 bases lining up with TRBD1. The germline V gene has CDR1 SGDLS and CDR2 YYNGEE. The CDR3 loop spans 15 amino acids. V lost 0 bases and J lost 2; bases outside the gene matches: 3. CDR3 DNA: TGTGCCAGCAGCGTAGGGGGACAGGAAAACACTGAAGCTTTCTTT. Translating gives CASSVGGQENTEAFF.

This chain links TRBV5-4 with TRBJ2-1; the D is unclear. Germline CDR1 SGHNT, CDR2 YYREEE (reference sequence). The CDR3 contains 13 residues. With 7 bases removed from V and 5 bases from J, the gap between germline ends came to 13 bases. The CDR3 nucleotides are TGTGCCAGCTCGTCTGCTTTCGACAATGAGCAGTTCTTC. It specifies CASSSAFDNEQFF.

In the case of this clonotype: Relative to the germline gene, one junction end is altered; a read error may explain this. CDR3 sequence reads: CASSVAGVAETQYF. The CDR3 DNA follows: TGTGCCAGCAGTGTAGCGGGAGTCGCGGAGACCCAGTACTTC. The chain carries TRBV12-3 or TRBV12-4 and TRBJ2-5, with 9 positions matching TRBD2. The CDR3 runs 14 residues.

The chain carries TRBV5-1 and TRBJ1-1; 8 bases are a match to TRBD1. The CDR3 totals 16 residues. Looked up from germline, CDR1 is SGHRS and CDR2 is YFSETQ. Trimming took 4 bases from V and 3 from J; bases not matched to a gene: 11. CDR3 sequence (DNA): TGCGCCAGCAGCCAAGGTCCCAGGGGGCTTTACACTGAAGCTTTCTTT. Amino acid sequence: CASSQGPRGLYTEAFF.

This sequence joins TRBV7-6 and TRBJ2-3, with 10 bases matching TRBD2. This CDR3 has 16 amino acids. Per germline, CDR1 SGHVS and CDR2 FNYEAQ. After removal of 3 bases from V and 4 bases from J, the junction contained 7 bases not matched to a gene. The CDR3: CASSFQAGGPADTQYF. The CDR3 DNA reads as TGTGCCAGCAGCTTCCAAGCGGGAGGGCCCGCAGATACGCAGTATTTT.

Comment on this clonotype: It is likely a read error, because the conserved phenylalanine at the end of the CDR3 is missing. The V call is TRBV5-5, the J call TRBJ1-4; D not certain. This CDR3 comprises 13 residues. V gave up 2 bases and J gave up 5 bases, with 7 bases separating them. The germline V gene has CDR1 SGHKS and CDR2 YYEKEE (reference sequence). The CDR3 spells CASSFSGNEKLFL. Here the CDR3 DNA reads TGTGCCAGCAGCTTTTCCGGGAATGAAAAACTGTTTCTT.

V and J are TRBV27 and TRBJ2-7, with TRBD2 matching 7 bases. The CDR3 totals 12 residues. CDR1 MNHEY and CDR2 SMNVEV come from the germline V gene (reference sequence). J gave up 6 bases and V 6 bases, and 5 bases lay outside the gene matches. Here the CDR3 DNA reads TGTGCCAGCAGCCCCCCGGGGGGCGAGCAGTACTTC. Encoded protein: CASSPPGGEQYF.

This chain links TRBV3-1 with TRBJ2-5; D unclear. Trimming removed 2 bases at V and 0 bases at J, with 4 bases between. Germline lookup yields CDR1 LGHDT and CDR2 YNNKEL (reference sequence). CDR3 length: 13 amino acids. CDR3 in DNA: TGTGCCAGCAGCCAACCGGACCAAGAGACCCAGTACTTC. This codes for CASSQPDQETQYF.

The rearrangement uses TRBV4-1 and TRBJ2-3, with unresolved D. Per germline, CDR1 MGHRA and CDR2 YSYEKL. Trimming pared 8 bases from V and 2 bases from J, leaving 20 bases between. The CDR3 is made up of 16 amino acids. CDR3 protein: CASDKHAVFLTDTQYF. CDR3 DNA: TGCGCCAGCGACAAACACGCAGTTTTTCTCACAGATACGCAGTATTTT.

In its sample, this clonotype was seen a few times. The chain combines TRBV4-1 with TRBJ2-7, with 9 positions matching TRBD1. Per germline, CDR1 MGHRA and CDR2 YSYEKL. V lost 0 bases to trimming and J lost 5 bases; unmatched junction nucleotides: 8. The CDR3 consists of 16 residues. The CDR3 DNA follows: TGCGCCAGCAGCCAAGAGTTAGGGGACAGGGTAAACGAGCAGTACTTC. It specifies CASSQELGDRVNEQYF.

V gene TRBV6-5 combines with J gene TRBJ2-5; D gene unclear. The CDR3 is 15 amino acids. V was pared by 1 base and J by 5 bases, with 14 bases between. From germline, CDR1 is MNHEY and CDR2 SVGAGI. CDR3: CASSYLRRPGETQYF. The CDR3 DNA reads TGTGCCAGCAGTTACTTGCGACGGCCTGGGGAGACCCAGTACTTC.

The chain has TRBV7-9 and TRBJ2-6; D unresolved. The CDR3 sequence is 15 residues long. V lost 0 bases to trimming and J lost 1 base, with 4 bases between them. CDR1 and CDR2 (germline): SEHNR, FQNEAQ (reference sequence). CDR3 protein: CASSLAPSGANVLTF. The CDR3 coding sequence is TGTGCCAGCAGCTTAGCCCCGTCTGGGGCCAACGTCCTGACTTTC.

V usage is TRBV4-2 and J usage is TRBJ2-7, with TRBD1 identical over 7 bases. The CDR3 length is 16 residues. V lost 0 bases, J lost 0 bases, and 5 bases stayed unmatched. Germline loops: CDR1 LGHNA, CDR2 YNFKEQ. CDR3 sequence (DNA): TGTGCCAGCAGCCAAGAAGGTCAGGGGGTCTCCTACGAGCAGTACTTC. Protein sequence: CASSQEGQGVSYEQYF.

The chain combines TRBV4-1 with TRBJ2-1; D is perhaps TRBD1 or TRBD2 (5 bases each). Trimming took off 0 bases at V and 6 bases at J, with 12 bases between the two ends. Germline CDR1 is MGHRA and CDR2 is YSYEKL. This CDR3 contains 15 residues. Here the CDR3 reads CASSQDRGVGNEQFF. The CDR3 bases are TGCGCCAGCAGCCAAGATCGAGGGGTAGGCAATGAGCAGTTCTTC.

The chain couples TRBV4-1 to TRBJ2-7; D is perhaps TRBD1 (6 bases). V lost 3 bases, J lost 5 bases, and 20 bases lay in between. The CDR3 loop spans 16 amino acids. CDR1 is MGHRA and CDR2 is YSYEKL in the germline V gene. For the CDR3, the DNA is TGCGCCAGCAGCCAGGTGGATACAGGACAGTCCCACGAGCAGTACTTC. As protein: CASSQVDTGQSHEQYF.

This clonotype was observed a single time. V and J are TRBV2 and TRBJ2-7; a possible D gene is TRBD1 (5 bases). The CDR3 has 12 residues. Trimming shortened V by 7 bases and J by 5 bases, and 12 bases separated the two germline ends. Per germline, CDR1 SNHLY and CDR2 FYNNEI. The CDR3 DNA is TGTGCCAGCACCTTCGAAGGGGACGAGCAGTACTTC. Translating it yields CASTFEGDEQYF.

The CDR3 sequence is CSAVGTGYTF. In nucleotides, the CDR3 is TGCAGTGCGGTCGGGACCGGCTACACCTTC. This rearrangement joins TRBV20-1 to TRBJ1-2; TRBD1 is a possible D gene (5 bases). The CDR3 loop spans 10 amino acids. Trimming pared 6 bases from V and 8 bases from J, leaving 10 bases between. Germline CDR1 DFQATT, CDR2 SNEGSKA (reference sequence).

The CDR3 here is CASRRDIYTDTQYF. The CDR3 DNA reads TGCGCCAGCAGGCGGGACATATACACAGATACGCAGTATTTT. The chain employs TRBV5-1 and TRBJ2-3, with D perhaps matching TRBD1 or TRBD2 (6 bases each). V dropped 5 bases and J dropped 2 bases, with 12 bases sitting between them. The CDR3 runs to 14 residues. Germline V gene data show CDR1 as SGHRS and CDR2 as YFSETQ.

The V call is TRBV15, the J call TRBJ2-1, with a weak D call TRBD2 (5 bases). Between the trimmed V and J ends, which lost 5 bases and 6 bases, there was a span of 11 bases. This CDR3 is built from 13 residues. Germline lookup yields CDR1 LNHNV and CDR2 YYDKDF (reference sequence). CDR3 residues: CATSLLASNEQFF. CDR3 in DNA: TGTGCCACCAGCCTTCTAGCTTCCAATGAGCAGTTCTTC.

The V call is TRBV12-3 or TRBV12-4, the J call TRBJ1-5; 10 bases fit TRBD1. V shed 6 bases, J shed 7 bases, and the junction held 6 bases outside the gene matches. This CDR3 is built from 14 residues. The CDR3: CASSPTGGGQPQHF. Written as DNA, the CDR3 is TGTGCCAGCAGCCCGACAGGGGGCGGACAGCCCCAGCATTTT.

Here the CDR3 DNA reads TGTGCCAGCAGCTTCCAGGGCTGGAATAATTCACCCCTCCACTTT. It specifies CASSFQGWNNSPLHF. The chain recombines TRBV7-2 with TRBJ1-6, with a possible D match to TRBD1 (5 bases). CDR3 size: 15 residues. The germline V and J ends were trimmed by 3 bases and 5 bases, with 11 bases remaining between them. Per germline, CDR1 SGHTA and CDR2 FQGNSA.

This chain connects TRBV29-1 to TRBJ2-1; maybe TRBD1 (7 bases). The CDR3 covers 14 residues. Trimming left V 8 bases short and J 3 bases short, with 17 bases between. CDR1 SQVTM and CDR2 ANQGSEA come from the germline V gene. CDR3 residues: CSHRGRGDYNEQFF. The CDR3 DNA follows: TGCAGCCACCGGGGCAGGGGGGACTACAATGAGCAGTTCTTC.

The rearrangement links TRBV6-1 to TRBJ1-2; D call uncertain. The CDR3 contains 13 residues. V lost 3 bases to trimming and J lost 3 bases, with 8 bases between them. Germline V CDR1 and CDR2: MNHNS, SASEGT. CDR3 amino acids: CASSDVVDYGYTF. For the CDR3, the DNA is TGTGCCAGCAGTGACGTTGTAGACTATGGCTACACCTTC.